This entry is about one T cell receptor (beta chain). As yet, its antigen is unknown. Repertoires were generated with immunoSEQ multiplex PCR, while TCRdb's copy carries only in-frame clones and drops some. The table shows under 40,000 clones, with 65% to 80% occurring only once. The sample originates from a study of memory CD4+ T cells and cytomegalovirus serostatus. The sort gate was single viable CD3+CD4+CD8-CD45RO+ cells for memory CD4+ T cells. Points from the study as a whole: Of under 200 reported CMV TCRbeta sequences, roughly 67 were found in memory CD4+ repertoires.

The sample was memory CD4+ T cells from blood. The clonotype was recovered from an adult in good health and CMV-seropositive.

CDR3 residues: CASSSGLAGAGELFF. CDR3 nucleotide sequence: TGTGCCAGCAGCTCTGGACTAGCGGGAGCCGGGGAGCTGTTTTTT. This chain links TRBV9 with TRBJ2-2, with TRBD2 matching over 13 bases. Trimming removed 4 bases from V and 6 bases from J; junction bases left unmatched: 3. There are 15 residues in the CDR3. Germline CDR1 SGDLS, CDR2 YYNGEE.